The 12 T cell receptor beta chains in this list originate from one sample, sequenced in a study of shared clonotypes between healthy human individuals. Measured with immunoSEQ multiplex PCR; TCRdb has only the in-frame clones, and not every one. The repertoire holds 2 million to 2.5 million clones, with 85% to 95% as singletons. Sequencing input: naive CD4+ T cells from PBMCs. The subset denotes: CD45RA+ positively selected. All receptors derive from a young man in good health. Some clones in this sample may be carry-over from other donors' samples.

The chain uses TRBV5-1 and TRBJ2-2, with 8 bases fitting TRBD2. After removal of 4 bases from V and 6 bases from J, the junction contained 8 bases not matched to a gene. Germline assignment: CDR1 SGHRS and CDR2 YFSETQ. The CDR3 is 15 residues long. In DNA, the CDR3 is TGCGCCAGCAGCAGCGGGACTAGGGGAGCCGGGGAGCTGTTTTTT. The encoded protein is CASSSGTRGAGELFF.

The chain combines TRBV10-3 with TRBJ2-7; D gene uncertain. The CDR3 is 11 residues long. Between the trimmed V and J ends, which lost 1 base and 5 bases, there was a span of 3 bases. Germline V gene sequence: CDR1 ENHRY, CDR2 SYGVKD. CDR3 bases: TGTGCCATCAGTGAGTATAACGAGCAGTACTTC. It codes for CAISEYNEQYF.

This rearrangement joins TRBV2 to TRBJ2-5; D is perhaps TRBD2 (5 bases). Germline-derived CDR1 and CDR2 are SNHLY and FYNNEI. Trimming left V 6 bases short and J 4 bases short, with 15 bases between. The CDR3 extends over 14 amino acids. CDR3 sequence reads: CASSVALVSETQYF. The DNA of the CDR3 is TGTGCCAGCAGCGTTGCACTAGTGTCAGAGACCCAGTACTTC.

V is TRBV28 and J is TRBJ1-5; 7 positions agree with TRBD1. Germline-derived CDR1 and CDR2 are MDHEN and SYDVKM. CDR3 size: 17 residues. Trimming cost V 5 bases and J 3 bases; bases outside gene matches: 13. Here the CDR3 DNA reads TGTGCCAGCAGTCCCACATATGCGGACAGGTCCAATCAGCCCCAGCATTTT. Amino acid sequence: CASSPTYADRSNQPQHF.

V is TRBV7-2 and J is TRBJ2-7; D is unclear. The CDR3 contains 11 residues. The V gene's germline CDR1 is SGHTA and CDR2 FQGNSA. Trimming pared 1 base from V and 7 bases from J, leaving 5 bases between. CDR3 sequence (DNA): TGTGCCAGCAGCTTAGGCCAGGAGCAGTACTTC. Its translation: CASSLGQEQYF.

The rearrangement uses TRBV4-1 and TRBJ2-1, with D perhaps TRBD1 or TRBD2 (5 bases each). This CDR3 region has 13 residues. Looked up from germline, CDR1 is MGHRA and CDR2 is YSYEKL. Trimming stripped 0 bases from V and 13 bases from J, with 13 bases between. CDR3 residues: CASSQDSRDAQFF. CDR3 nucleotide sequence: TGCGCCAGCAGCCAAGATAGCAGGGACGCCCAGTTCTTC.

The chain uses TRBV6-5 and TRBJ1-1, with 8 bases matching TRBD1. CDR3 size: 15 residues. CDR1 and CDR2 (germline): MNHEY, SVGAGI. Unmatched junction bases numbered 7, after V lost 2 bases and J lost 5 bases. The CDR3 sequence: CASSYADRAGTEAFF. DNA for the CDR3: TGTGCCAGCAGTTACGCGGACAGGGCGGGAACTGAAGCTTTCTTT.

The chain has TRBV11-2 and TRBJ2-2; 10 bases align to TRBD2. The J segment lost 8 bases and the V segment lost 5 bases, leaving 14 bases of the junction unmatched. Per germline, CDR1 SGHAT and CDR2 FQNNGV. This CDR3 region has 17 residues. CDR3 sequence reads: CASSGPSGSARGGELFF. The CDR3, as DNA: TGTGCCAGCAGCGGCCCTAGCGGGAGCGCTCGGGGGGGGGAGCTGTTTTTT.

V usage is TRBV28 and J usage is TRBJ2-7, with 7 bases matching TRBD2. Germline V gives CDR1 MDHEN, CDR2 SYDVKM. V shed 2 bases and J 0 bases; nucleotides not matched to a gene: 13. There are 18 residues in the CDR3. The CDR3 coding sequence is TGTGCCAGCAGTTTAAAACGTCCGGCTAGCGGTACCTCCTACGAGCAGTACTTC. This codes for CASSLKRPASGTSYEQYF.

This chain joins TRBV11-2 and TRBJ2-2; the D gene is possibly TRBD1 (6 bases). V lost 5 bases and J 5 bases, leaving 15 bases between the germline ends. CDR3 size: 15 residues. Looked up from germline, CDR1 is SGHAT and CDR2 is FQNNGV. The CDR3 loop is CASSLRGLATGELFF. CDR3 DNA sequence: TGTGCCAGCAGCCTCAGGGGCCTAGCTACCGGGGAGCTGTTTTTT.

This chain links TRBV19 with TRBJ2-5; perhaps D is TRBD1 or TRBD2 (7 bases each). V lost 4 bases and J lost 1, with 13 bases in between. Germline CDR1 and CDR2: LNHDA and SQIVND (reference sequence). CDR3 length equals 15 residues. CDR3 protein: CASSKGAGVQETQYF. The CDR3 DNA reads TGTGCCAGTAGTAAGGGGGCGGGGGTCCAAGAGACCCAGTACTTC.

The CDR3 nucleotides are TGTGCCAGTGTACTAGCGGGAGGAAACACCTACAATGAGCAGTTCTTC. It yields the protein CASVLAGGNTYNEQFF. The gene calls are TRBV5-5 and TRBJ2-1; 12 bases are a match to TRBD2. This CDR3 has 16 residues. CDR1 SGHKS and CDR2 YYEKEE come from the germline V gene (reference sequence). The junction had 8 bases not matched to a gene; V was cut back by 8 bases and J by 2 bases.